The 13 T cell receptor beta chains listed next were all sequenced from one sample in a study of graft-versus-host responses after intestinal transplantation. Libraries were prepared by immunoSEQ multiplex PCR; TCRdb keeps only in-frame clonotypes and omits some of them. Of 80,000 or so clones in the sample, 80% to 95% are singletons; the top ten hold under 0.85%. The specimen comprised PBMCs, sampled 98 days after intestinal transplantation. The receptors originated from a human patient who received an intestinal transplant, so some T cells may come from the graft donor.

The V call is TRBV5-5, the J call TRBJ2-3; 7 nucleotides align to TRBD2. The CDR3 sequence is 18 residues long. The germline gives CDR1 SGHKS, CDR2 YYEKEE (reference sequence). With 2 bases clipped from V and 5 bases from J, the junction kept 17 bases outside the gene matches. CDR3 nucleotide sequence: TGTGCCAGCAGCTTCTCAGCGGGGTCCCCTCCGCCCGGAGATACGCAGTATTTT. Its protein product is CASSFSAGSPPPGDTQYF.

The sample holds one count of this clone. This chain joins TRBV6-6 and TRBJ1-5, with D hard to call. This CDR3 region has 15 residues. Per germline, CDR1 MNHNY and CDR2 SVGAGI (reference sequence). The germline V and J ends were trimmed by 2 bases and 3 bases, with 11 bases remaining between them. The CDR3 DNA reads TGTGCCAGCAGTTACGATCTACACATCAATCAGCCCCAGCATTTT. Amino acids: CASSYDLHINQPQHF.

V usage is TRBV27 and J usage is TRBJ2-2, with D possibly matching TRBD2 (5 bases). Looked up from germline, CDR1 is MNHEY and CDR2 is SMNVEV (reference sequence). The CDR3 is 15 amino acids. V gave up 3 bases and J gave up 3 bases, with 11 bases separating them. In DNA form, the CDR3 reads TGTGCCAGCAGTTTGAGTAGGGAGTACACCGGGGAGCTGTTTTTT. Its translation: CASSLSREYTGELFF.

The rearrangement uses TRBV7-3 and TRBJ2-2, with D possibly matching TRBD1 (5 bases). Germline CDR1 is SGHTA and CDR2 is FQGTGA. The V end lost 2 bases, the J end lost 4 bases, and 8 bases lay between the germline ends. This CDR3 comprises 14 residues. The CDR3 loop reads CASSLQGFTGELFF. The CDR3 coding sequence is TGTGCCAGCAGCTTACAGGGATTCACCGGGGAGCTGTTTTTT.

The sample holds a few counts of this clone. This sequence joins TRBV19 and TRBJ2-3; D may be TRBD1 or TRBD2 (6 bases each). The CDR3 contains 14 residues. The V gene lost 7 bases and the J gene lost 0 bases, with 11 bases spanning the gap. Germline V gene data show CDR1 as LNHDA and CDR2 as SQIVND (reference sequence). For the CDR3, the DNA is TGTGCCAGTAAGTCGGGGGCTAGCACAGATACGCAGTATTTT. It codes for CASKSGASTDTQYF.

The chain couples TRBV4-2 to TRBJ1-2; perhaps TRBD1 as D (5 bases). Trimming removed 0 bases at V and 3 bases at J, with 14 bases between. Per the germline V gene, CDR1 is LGHNA and CDR2 is YNFKEQ. The CDR3 consists of 16 residues. The CDR3: CASSQDYRGTDYGYTF. The CDR3, as DNA: TGTGCCAGCAGCCAAGATTATCGGGGGACCGACTATGGCTACACCTTC.

The CDR3 DNA is TGCGCCAGCAGCCAAGATCTGACCTACGAGCAGTACTTC. Translated: CASSQDLTYEQYF. V usage is TRBV4-1 and J usage is TRBJ2-7, with D unresolved. Trimming stripped 0 bases from V and 2 bases from J, with 5 bases between. The CDR3 covers 13 residues. Per the germline V gene, CDR1 is MGHRA and CDR2 is YSYEKL.

This rearrangement joins TRBV27 to TRBJ1-6, with D tentatively TRBD1 (6 bases). The CDR3 length is 14 residues. With 2 bases removed from V and 11 bases from J, the gap between germline ends came to 13 bases. CDR1 MNHEY and CDR2 SMNVEV come from the germline V gene (reference sequence). The DNA of the CDR3 is TGTGCCAGCAGTTTAAGAACAGGGATGACACCCCTCCACTTT. This encodes CASSLRTGMTPLHF.

The CDR3 sequence is CASSVTGRTDTQYF. CDR3 coding DNA: TGTGCCAGCAGCGTCACCGGGCGCACAGATACGCAGTATTTT. V and J are TRBV9 and TRBJ2-3, with D unclear. Per the germline V gene, CDR1 is SGDLS and CDR2 is YYNGEE. Trimming stripped 2 bases from V and 1 base from J, with 8 bases between. The CDR3 is made up of 14 amino acids.

This sequence joins TRBV14 and TRBJ1-1; maybe TRBD1 (5 bases). This CDR3 comprises 16 residues. Trimming took 5 bases from V and 0 from J, leaving 16 bases between them. The germline V gene has CDR1 SGHDN and CDR2 FVKESK. DNA for the CDR3: TGTGCCAGCAGCGACGTGCGGGGACCGATGAACACTGAAGCTTTCTTT. As protein: CASSDVRGPMNTEAFF.

The rearrangement joins TRBV11-2 to TRBJ1-1, with D unresolved. V lost 6 bases, J lost 7 bases, and 9 bases lay in between. Germline loops: CDR1 SGHAT, CDR2 FQNNGV. The CDR3 has 11 residues. This CDR3 is CASSSLGEAFF. The DNA of the CDR3 is TGTGCCAGCAGTAGTCTGGGTGAAGCTTTCTTT.

CDR3 sequence reads: CASIRTASSNQPQHF. CDR3 sequence (DNA): TGTGCCAGCATCCGGACGGCCTCGTCCAATCAGCCCCAGCATTTT. The rearrangement uses TRBV25-1 and TRBJ1-5; D remains unclear. The CDR3 extends over 15 amino acids. Germline V gene sequence: CDR1 MGHDK, CDR2 SYGVNS. Trimming took 7 bases from V and 3 from J, leaving 16 bases between them.

The V call is TRBV9, the J call TRBJ2-7; D unresolved. The germline gives CDR1 SGDLS, CDR2 YYNGEE. The CDR3 length is 13 residues. The germline V and J ends were trimmed by 0 bases and 0 bases, with 4 bases remaining between them. Here the CDR3 reads CASSVGISYEQYF. Written as DNA, the CDR3 is TGTGCCAGCAGCGTAGGTATCTCCTACGAGCAGTACTTC.